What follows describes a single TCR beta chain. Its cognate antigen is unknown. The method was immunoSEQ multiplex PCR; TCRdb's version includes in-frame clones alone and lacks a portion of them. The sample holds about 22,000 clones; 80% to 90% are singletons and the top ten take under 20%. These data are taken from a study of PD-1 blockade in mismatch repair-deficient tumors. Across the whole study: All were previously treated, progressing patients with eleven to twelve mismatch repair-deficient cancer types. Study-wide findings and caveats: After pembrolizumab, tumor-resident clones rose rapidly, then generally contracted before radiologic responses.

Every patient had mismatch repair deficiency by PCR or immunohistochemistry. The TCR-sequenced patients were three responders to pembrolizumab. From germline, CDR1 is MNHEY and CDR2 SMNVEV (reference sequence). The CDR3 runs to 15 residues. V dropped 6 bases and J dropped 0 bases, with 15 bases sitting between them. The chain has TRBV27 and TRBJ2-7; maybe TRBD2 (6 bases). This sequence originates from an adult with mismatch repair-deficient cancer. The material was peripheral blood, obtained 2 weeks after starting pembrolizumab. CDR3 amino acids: CASSHAGKPSYEQYF. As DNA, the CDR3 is TGTGCCAGCAGCCACGCGGGGAAACCCTCCTACGAGCAGTACTTC.